Detailed here is one TCR beta chain. Its antigen is as yet unknown. Other DNA sequences in the same sample also yield this CDR3. This record belongs to a study of siplizumab effects on memory and regulatory T cells. V lost 6 bases and J lost 0, with 11 bases in between. Germline V gene data show CDR1 as SNHLY and CDR2 as FYNNEI. There are 15 residues in the CDR3. General study results and limits: The study found naive T cells seemingly more diverse than memory cells and seemingly major alloresponse contributors.

Per-sample assaying covered 10^5 or so TCR templates. Repertoires were generated with immunoSEQ multiplex PCR, while TCRdb's copy carries only in-frame clones and drops some. The sample lists some 110,000 clones; just over 90% were seen once. The chain joins TRBV2 to TRBJ2-2; tentatively, D is TRBD1 (5 bases). The TCR was taken from a human donor in good health. The source material was CD4+ T cells sorted from blood. In DNA form, the CDR3 reads TGTGCCAGCAGGGTGGACACTTCGAACACCGGGGAGCTGTTTTTT. Translated, it gives CASRVDTSNTGELFF.